Shown below are 8 T cell receptor beta chains from a single sample sequenced in a study of blood T cells in healthy people across ages (dated by TCRdb to the mid-2010s). Library method: 5' RACE. TCRdb records Illumina HiSeq 2500 as the sequencer. A second PCR of about 7 to 12 cycles was run with a J-beta primer mix and a sample-barcoded 5' primer. TCRdb trimmed the raw reads at Q25, called clones with MiXCR and kept productive beta chains. Duplicate CDR3 protein sequences are folded into a single record with the most common DNA and genes. This sample comprises roughly 800,000 distinct CDR3 sequences, 58% of them detected only once. Roughly 22% of the sample comes from the top ten. Input material: blood. These receptors came from a man in his thirties or forties in good health.

The chain is built from TRBV5-1 and TRBJ2-1, with 11 bases identical to TRBD2. The CDR3 is 17 residues long. Germline V gene data show CDR1 as SGHRS and CDR2 as YFSETQ. The V gene end was trimmed by 0 bases and the J gene end by 5 bases; junction bases not matched to a gene: 7. This CDR3 is CASSLGSSGGHDNEQFF. CDR3 DNA sequence: TGCGCCAGCAGCTTGGGGTCTAGCGGGGGGCACGACAATGAGCAGTTCTTC.

The chain links TRBV5-1 to TRBJ1-1, with TRBD1 as a possible D gene (5 bases). Germline V lookup: CDR1 SGHRS, CDR2 YFSETQ. Trimming pared 1 base from V and 7 bases from J, leaving 17 bases between. The CDR3 runs 15 residues. The CDR3 reads CASSLTAGTTGEAFF. CDR3 in DNA: TGCGCCAGCAGCTTGACGGCGGGGACTACAGGTGAAGCTTTCTTT.

This chain connects TRBV15 to TRBJ2-1, with D maybe TRBD2 (6 bases). Trimming took off 3 bases at V and 6 bases at J, with 15 bases between the two ends. The germline gives CDR1 LNHNV, CDR2 YYDKDF (reference sequence). This CDR3 is 15 amino acids long. This CDR3 reads CATSSGSGRGNEQFF. The CDR3 region has the DNA TGTGCCACCAGCAGTGGTAGCGGCCGGGGCAATGAGCAGTTCTTC.

In its sample, this clonotype was seen many times. This chain joins TRBV5-1 and TRBJ2-1; 11 positions match TRBD2. The CDR3 sequence is 15 residues long. Losses at the gene ends were 5 bases for V and 3 bases for J; bases not matched to a gene: 4. The germline V gene encodes CDR1 SGHRS and CDR2 YFSETQ. The chain's CDR3 is CASSFSGGDYNEQFF. The CDR3 nucleotides read TGCGCCAGCAGTTTTAGCGGGGGGGACTACAATGAGCAGTTCTTC.

This chain joins TRBV9 and TRBJ2-1, with 7 bases matching TRBD1. J lost 6 bases, V lost 1 base, and 7 bases had no gene match. The CDR3 totals 15 residues. In germline, CDR1 is SGDLS, CDR2 YYNGEE. The CDR3 here is CASSVSGTVGNEQFF. CDR3 DNA: TGTGCCAGCAGCGTATCCGGGACAGTCGGCAATGAGCAGTTCTTC.

In this sample, this clonotype turned up once. V usage is TRBV20-1 and J usage is TRBJ1-2; TRBD1 might be the D (6 bases). CDR3 length: 14 amino acids. Germline lookup yields CDR1 DFQATT and CDR2 SNEGSKA (reference sequence). V was shortened by 5 bases and J by 2 bases, with 15 bases between the two germline ends. The CDR3 spells CSALNRDNNYGYTF. DNA of the CDR3: TGCAGTGCTTTAAACCGGGACAACAACTATGGCTACACCTTC.

The chain has TRBV7-9 and TRBJ2-6; the D call may be TRBD1 or TRBD2 (7 bases each). Germline V gene data show CDR1 as SEHNR and CDR2 as FQNEAQ (reference sequence). The germline V and J ends were trimmed by 6 bases and 2 bases, with 14 bases remaining between them. CDR3 length: 16 residues. The CDR3: CASRAGGDPGANVLTF. The CDR3 DNA follows: TGTGCCAGCAGAGCAGGGGGGGACCCTGGGGCCAACGTCCTGACTTTC. Based on the CDR3 plus reference TRBV7-9 and TRBJ2-6, the full variable domain is DTGVSQNPRHKITKRGQNVTFRCDPISEHNRLYWYRQTLGQGPEFLTYFQNEAQLEKSRLLSDRFSAERPKGSFSTLEIQRTEQGDSAMYLCASRAGGDPGANVLTFGAGSRLTVL.

This clonotype was seen a few times. V and J are TRBV12-3 or TRBV12-4 and TRBJ2-1; 7 bases agree with TRBD2. V lost 4 bases and J lost 3; bases outside the gene matches: 3. There are 14 residues in the CDR3. The DNA for the CDR3 is TGTGCCAGCAGTTCCAGGACTAGCTACAATGAGCAGTTCTTC. Its protein is CASSSRTSYNEQFF.